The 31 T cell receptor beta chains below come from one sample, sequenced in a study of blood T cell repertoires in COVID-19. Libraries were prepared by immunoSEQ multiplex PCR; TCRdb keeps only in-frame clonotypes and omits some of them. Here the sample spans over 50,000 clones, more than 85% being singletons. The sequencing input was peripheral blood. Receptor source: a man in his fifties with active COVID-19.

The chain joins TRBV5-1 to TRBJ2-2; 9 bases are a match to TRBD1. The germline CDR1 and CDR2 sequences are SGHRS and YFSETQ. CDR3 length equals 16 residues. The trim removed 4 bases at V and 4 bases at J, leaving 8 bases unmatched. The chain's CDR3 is CASSPGQGSITGELFF. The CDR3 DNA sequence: TGCGCCAGCAGCCCCGGACAGGGGAGTATCACCGGGGAGCTGTTTTTT.

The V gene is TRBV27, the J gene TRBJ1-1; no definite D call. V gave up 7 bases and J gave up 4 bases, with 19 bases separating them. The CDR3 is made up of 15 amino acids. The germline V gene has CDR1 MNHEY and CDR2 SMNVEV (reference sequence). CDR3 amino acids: CASNGWKDGSTEAFF. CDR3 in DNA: TGTGCCAGCAACGGATGGAAAGACGGGAGCACTGAAGCTTTCTTT.

CDR3 sequence (DNA): TGTGCCAGCAGCTTGGTTGGCGGGGGGGTCGAGTTCTTC. This gives the protein CASSLVGGGVEFF. The rearrangement joins TRBV5-4 to TRBJ2-1, with TRBD2 matching over 9 bases. J was trimmed by 14 bases and V by 0 bases; bases with no gene match: 6. Germline assignment: CDR1 SGHNT and CDR2 YYREEE (reference sequence). The CDR3 contains 13 residues.

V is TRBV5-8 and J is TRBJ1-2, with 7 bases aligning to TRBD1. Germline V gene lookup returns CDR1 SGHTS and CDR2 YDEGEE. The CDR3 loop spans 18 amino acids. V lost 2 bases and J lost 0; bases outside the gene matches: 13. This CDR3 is CASSFRQGTSRANYGYTF. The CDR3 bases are TGTGCCAGCAGCTTTCGACAGGGAACGAGTCGGGCTAACTATGGCTACACCTTC.

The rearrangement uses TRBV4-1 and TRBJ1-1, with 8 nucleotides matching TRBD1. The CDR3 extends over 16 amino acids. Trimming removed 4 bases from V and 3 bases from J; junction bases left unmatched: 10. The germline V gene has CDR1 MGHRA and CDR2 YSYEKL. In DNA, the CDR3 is TGCGCCAGCAGCCCACGGACAGGGCGGGTGGACACTGAAGCTTTCTTT. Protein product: CASSPRTGRVDTEAFF.

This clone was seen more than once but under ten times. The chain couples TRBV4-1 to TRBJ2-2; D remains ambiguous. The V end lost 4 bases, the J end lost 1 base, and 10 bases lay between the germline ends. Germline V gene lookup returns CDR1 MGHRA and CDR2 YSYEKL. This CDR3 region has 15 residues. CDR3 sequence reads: CASSPPRWNTGELFF. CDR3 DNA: TGCGCCAGCAGCCCCCCCCGGTGGAACACCGGGGAGCTGTTTTTT.

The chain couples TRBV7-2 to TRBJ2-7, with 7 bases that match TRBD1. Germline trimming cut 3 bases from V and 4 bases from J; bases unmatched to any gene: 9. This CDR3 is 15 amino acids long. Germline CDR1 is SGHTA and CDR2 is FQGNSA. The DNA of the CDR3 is TGTGCCAGCAGCTTTTCTGACAGACAGGGATACGAGCAGTACTTC. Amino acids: CASSFSDRQGYEQYF.

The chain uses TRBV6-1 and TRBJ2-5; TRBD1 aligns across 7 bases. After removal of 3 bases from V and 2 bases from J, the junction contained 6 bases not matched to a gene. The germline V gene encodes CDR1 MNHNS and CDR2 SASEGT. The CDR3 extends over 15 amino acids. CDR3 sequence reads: CASSDTYRGQETQYF. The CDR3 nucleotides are TGTGCCAGCAGTGACACATACAGGGGACAAGAGACCCAGTACTTC.

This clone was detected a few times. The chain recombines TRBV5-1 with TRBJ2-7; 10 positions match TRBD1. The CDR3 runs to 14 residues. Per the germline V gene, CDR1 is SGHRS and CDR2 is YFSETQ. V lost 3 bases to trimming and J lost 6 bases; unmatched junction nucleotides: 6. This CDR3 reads CASSSRTGGPEQYF. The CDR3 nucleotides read TGCGCCAGCAGCTCGAGGACAGGGGGGCCCGAGCAGTACTTC.

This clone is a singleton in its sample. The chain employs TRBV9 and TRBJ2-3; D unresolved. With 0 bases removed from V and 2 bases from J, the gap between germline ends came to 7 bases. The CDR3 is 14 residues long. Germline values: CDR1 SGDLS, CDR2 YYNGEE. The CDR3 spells CASSVVLPTDTQYF. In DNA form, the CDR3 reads TGTGCCAGCAGCGTAGTCCTACCCACAGATACGCAGTATTTT.

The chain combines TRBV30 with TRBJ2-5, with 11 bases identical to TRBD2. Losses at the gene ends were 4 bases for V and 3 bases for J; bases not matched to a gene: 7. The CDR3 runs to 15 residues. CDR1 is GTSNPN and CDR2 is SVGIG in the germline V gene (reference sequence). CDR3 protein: CAWNAGTSGEETQYF. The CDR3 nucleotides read TGTGCCTGGAACGCCGGGACTAGCGGAGAAGAGACCCAGTACTTC.

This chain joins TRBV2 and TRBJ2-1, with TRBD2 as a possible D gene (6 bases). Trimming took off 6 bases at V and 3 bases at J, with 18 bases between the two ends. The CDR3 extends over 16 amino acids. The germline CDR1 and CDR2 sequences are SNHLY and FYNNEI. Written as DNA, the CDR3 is TGTGCCAGCAGAAACGATGGGCGGGGTGACTACAATGAGCAGTTCTTC. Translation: CASRNDGRGDYNEQFF.

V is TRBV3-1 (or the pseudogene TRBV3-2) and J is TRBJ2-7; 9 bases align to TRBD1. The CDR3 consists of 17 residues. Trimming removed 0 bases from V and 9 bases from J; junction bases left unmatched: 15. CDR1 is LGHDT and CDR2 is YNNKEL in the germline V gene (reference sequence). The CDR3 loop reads CASSQESGPGQGRVQYF. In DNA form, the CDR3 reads TGTGCCAGCAGCCAAGAAAGTGGTCCGGGACAGGGTAGGGTGCAGTACTTC.

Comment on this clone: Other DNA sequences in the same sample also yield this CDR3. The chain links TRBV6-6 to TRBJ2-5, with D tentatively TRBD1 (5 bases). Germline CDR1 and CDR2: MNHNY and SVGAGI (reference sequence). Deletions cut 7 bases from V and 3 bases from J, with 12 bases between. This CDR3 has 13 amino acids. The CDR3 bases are TGTGCCAGCATGGCAGGGAATGAAGAGACCCAGTACTTC. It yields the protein CASMAGNEETQYF.

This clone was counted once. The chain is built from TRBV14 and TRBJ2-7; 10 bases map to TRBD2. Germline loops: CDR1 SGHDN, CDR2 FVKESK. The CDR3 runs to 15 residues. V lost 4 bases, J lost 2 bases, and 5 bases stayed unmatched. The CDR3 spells CASSPGLAKTYEQYF. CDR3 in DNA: TGTGCCAGCAGCCCGGGACTAGCGAAGACCTACGAGCAGTACTTC.

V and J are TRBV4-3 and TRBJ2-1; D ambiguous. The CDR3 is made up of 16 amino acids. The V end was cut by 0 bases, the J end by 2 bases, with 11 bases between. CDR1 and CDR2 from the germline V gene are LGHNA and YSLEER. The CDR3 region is CASSQEVASAYNEQFF. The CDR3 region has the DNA TGCGCCAGCAGCCAAGAAGTGGCTTCCGCCTACAATGAGCAGTTCTTC.

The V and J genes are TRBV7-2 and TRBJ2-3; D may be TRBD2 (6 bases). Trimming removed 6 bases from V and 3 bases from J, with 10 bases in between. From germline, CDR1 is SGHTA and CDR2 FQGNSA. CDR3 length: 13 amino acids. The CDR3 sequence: CASSPTRTDTQYF. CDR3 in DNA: TGTGCCAGCAGTCCGACTAGAACAGATACGCAGTATTTT.

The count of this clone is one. CDR3 bases: TGCGCCAGCAGCTTGGAGGGGTGGACTGAAGCTTTCTTT. Its translation: CASSLEGWTEAFF. V and J are TRBV5-1 and TRBJ1-1; tentative D call: TRBD1 (5 bases). The CDR3 runs 13 residues. Trimming removed 0 bases from V and 5 bases from J, with 8 bases in between. CDR1 and CDR2 from the germline V gene are SGHRS and YFSETQ.

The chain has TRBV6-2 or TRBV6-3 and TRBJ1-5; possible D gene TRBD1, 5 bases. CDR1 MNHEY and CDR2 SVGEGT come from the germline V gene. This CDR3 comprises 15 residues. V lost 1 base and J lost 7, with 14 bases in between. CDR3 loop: CASSYLGQGGQPQHF. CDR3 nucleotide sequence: TGTGCCAGCAGTTACTTAGGCCAGGGTGGGCAGCCCCAGCATTTT.

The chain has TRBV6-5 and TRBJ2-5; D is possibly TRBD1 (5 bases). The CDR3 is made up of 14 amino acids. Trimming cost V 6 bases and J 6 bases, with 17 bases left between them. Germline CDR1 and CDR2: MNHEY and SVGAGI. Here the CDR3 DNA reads TGTGCCAGCAGACTCGGACAAGAGTTGAAGACCCAGTACTTC. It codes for CASRLGQELKTQYF.

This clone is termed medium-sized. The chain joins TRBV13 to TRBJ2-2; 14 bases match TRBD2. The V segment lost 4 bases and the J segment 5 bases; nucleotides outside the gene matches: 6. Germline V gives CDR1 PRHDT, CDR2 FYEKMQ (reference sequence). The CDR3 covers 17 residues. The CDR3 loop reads CASSSGLAGVRTGELFF. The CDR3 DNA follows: TGTGCCAGCAGCTCGGGACTAGCGGGAGTTCGGACCGGGGAGCTGTTTTTT.

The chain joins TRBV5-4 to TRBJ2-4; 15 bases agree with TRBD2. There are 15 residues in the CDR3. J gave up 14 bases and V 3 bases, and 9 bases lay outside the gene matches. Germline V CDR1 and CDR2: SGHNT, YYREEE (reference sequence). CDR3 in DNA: TGTGCCAGCAGCTCCGGAGGACTAGCGGGAGGGCCTGAGTACTTC. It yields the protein CASSSGGLAGGPEYF.

The CDR3 DNA is TGTGCCAGCAGTGAACTGCTCTCGTACCTAAACTATGGCTACACCTTC. Protein sequence: CASSELLSYLNYGYTF. This rearrangement joins TRBV6-1 to TRBJ1-2; D unresolved. V lost 2 bases, J lost 2 bases, and 15 bases lay in between. Germline CDR1 is MNHNS and CDR2 is SASEGT. CDR3 length equals 16 residues.

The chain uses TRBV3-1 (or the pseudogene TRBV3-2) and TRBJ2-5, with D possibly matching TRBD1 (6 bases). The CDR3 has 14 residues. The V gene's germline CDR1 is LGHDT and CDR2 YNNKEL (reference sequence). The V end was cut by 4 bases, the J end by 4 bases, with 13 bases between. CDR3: CASSRRQGRETQYF. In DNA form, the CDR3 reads TGTGCCAGCAGCCGGAGGCAGGGGCGAGAGACCCAGTACTTC.

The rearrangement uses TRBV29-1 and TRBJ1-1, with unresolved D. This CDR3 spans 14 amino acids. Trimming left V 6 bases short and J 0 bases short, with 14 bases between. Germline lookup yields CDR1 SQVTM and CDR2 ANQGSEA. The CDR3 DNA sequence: TGCAGCGTGCGCTTGCGAATGATGAACACTGAAGCTTTCTTT. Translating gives CSVRLRMMNTEAFF.

The CDR3 DNA is TGTGCCAGCCTCGAGACGACTTATGGTGGCTACACCTTC. Translation gives CASLETTYGGYTF. The rearrangement joins TRBV19 to TRBJ1-2; D is ambiguous. This CDR3 is 13 amino acids long. The germline gives CDR1 LNHDA, CDR2 SQIVND (reference sequence). V shed 9 bases and J shed 7 bases, with 18 bases lying between them.

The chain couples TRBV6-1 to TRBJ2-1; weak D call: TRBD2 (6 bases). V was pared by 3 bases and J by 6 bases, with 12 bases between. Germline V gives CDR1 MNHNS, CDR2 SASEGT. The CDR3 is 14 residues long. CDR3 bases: TGTGCCAGCAGTGAGGGGGGTATCGGCAATGAGCAGTTCTTC. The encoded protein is CASSEGGIGNEQFF.

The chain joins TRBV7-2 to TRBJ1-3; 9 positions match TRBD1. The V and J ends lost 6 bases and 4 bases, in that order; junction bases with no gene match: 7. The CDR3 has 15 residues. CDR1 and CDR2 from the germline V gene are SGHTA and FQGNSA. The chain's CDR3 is CASSLGQGNGNTIYF. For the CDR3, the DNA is TGTGCCAGCAGTCTAGGACAGGGGAACGGAAACACCATATATTTT. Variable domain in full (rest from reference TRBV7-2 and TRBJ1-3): GAGVSQSPSNKVTEKGKDVELRCDPISGHTALYWYRQSLGQGLEFLIYFQGNSAPDKSGLPSDRFSAERTGGSVSTLTIQRTQQEDSAVYLCASSLGQGNGNTIYFGEGSWLTVV.

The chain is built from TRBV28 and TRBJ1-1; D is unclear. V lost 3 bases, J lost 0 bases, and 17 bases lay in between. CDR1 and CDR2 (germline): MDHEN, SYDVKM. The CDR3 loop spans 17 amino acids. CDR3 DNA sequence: TGTGCCAGCAGTTTCCTTGTGCGAAGGCGGGTGAACACTGAAGCTTTCTTT. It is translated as CASSFLVRRRVNTEAFF.

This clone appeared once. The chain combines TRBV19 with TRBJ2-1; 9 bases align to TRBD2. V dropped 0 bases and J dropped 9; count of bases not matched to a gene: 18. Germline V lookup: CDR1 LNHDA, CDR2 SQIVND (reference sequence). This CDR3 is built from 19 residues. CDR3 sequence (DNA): TGTGCCAGTAGTATAGATTTTAATTTTGTGAGCGGGAGGCCCGGTGAGCAGTTCTTC. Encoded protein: CASSIDFNFVSGRPGEQFF.

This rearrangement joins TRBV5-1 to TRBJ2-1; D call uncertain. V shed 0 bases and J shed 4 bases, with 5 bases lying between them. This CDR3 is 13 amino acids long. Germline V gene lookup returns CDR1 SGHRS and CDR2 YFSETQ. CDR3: CASSLGQYNEQFF. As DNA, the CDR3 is TGCGCCAGCAGCTTGGGGCAGTACAATGAGCAGTTCTTC.